The 12 T cell receptor beta chains below all came from one sample that was sequenced in a study of T cell repertoires in cytomegalovirus infection. MiXCR was run by TCRdb on the reads, yielding one entry per CDR3 protein. In the table there are about 330,000 distinct CDR3 sequences, nearly 35% of which are singletons. The antigens for these receptors are not known. Material: cultured PBMCs, obtained from culture after CMV antigen stimulation. These receptors were taken from a human donor in good health (CMV status not recorded). Some clones in this sample may be carry-over from other donors' samples.

V usage is TRBV2 and J usage is TRBJ1-1; TRBD1 matches at 8 bases. Germline values: CDR1 SNHLY, CDR2 FYNNEI. V dropped 5 bases and J dropped 5; count of bases not matched to a gene: 10. The CDR3 is made up of 15 amino acids. The CDR3 sequence: CASSYEDRGWTEAFF. Here the CDR3 DNA reads TGTGCCAGCAGTTACGAAGACAGGGGTTGGACTGAAGCTTTCTTT.

V gene TRBV11-2 combines with J gene TRBJ2-2; 9 positions agree with TRBD2. V dropped 2 bases and J dropped 4; count of bases not matched to a gene: 5. Germline CDR1 and CDR2: SGHAT and FQNNGV. This CDR3 has 16 amino acids. The CDR3 DNA sequence: TGTGCCAGCAGCTTAATAGCGGGAGACACCACCGGGGAGCTGTTTTTT. This sequence encodes CASSLIAGDTTGELFF.

The chain has TRBV6-6 and TRBJ2-3, with 7 bases aligning to TRBD1. The CDR3 sequence is 13 residues long. The V gene end was trimmed by 7 bases and the J gene end by 4 bases; junction bases not matched to a gene: 5. Germline V gene lookup returns CDR1 MNHNY and CDR2 SVGAGI (reference sequence). CDR3 region: CASINRGADTQYF. The CDR3 DNA reads TGTGCCAGCATTAACAGGGGCGCAGATACGCAGTATTTT.

This clonotype was detected ten times or more. The chain carries TRBV7-2 and TRBJ2-1; possibly TRBD1 for D (6 bases). V dropped 1 base and J dropped 7 bases, with 8 bases sitting between them. CDR1 and CDR2 (germline): SGHTA, FQGNSA. The CDR3 has 13 amino acids. The CDR3 DNA sequence: TGTGCCAGCAGCTTAGAACAGGGAAATGAGCAGTTCTTC. Translated, it gives CASSLEQGNEQFF.

This clonotype has just a few counts. The CDR3 sequence: CATSDTGTGASYEQYF. In DNA form, the CDR3 reads TGTGCCACCAGTGATACCGGGACGGGGGCTTCCTACGAGCAGTACTTC. The chain uses TRBV24-1 and TRBJ2-7; D is possibly TRBD1 or TRBD2 (6 bases each). Trimming removed 3 bases from V and 1 base from J, with 15 bases in between. This CDR3 spans 16 amino acids. The germline gives CDR1 KGHDR, CDR2 SFDVKD.

This clonotype was detected only a few times. CDR3 sequence (DNA): TGTGCCGGGGACTTACTTTCCTACAATGAGCAGTTCTTC. As protein: CAGDLLSYNEQFF. The rearrangement joins TRBV30 to TRBJ2-1, with D maybe TRBD2 (6 bases). The CDR3 has 13 residues. Germline assignment: CDR1 GTSNPN and CDR2 SVGIG (reference sequence). V lost 8 bases, J lost 1 base, and 12 bases lay in between. The full variable domain, its missing parts supplied by reference TRBV30 and TRBJ2-1, is SQTIHQWPATLVQPVGSPLSLECTVEGTSNPNLYWYRQAAGRGLQLLFYSVGIGQISSEVPQNLSASRPQDRQFILSSKKLLLSDSGFYLCAGDLLSYNEQFFGPGTRLTVL.

The V gene is TRBV5-8, the J gene TRBJ2-5; 15 bases map to TRBD2. V shed 3 bases and J 9 bases; nucleotides not matched to a gene: 12. CDR3 length: 17 amino acids. Germline CDR1 SGHTS, CDR2 YDEGEE. This CDR3 reads CASSSGLAGGPQLAQYF. CDR3 bases: TGTGCCAGCAGCTCCGGACTAGCGGGAGGGCCTCAACTGGCCCAGTACTTC.

The gene calls are TRBV7-2 and TRBJ2-1; TRBD2 might be the D (5 bases). Trimming cost V 5 bases and J 9 bases, with 14 bases left between them. Per the germline V gene, CDR1 is SGHTA and CDR2 is FQGNSA. The length of the CDR3 is 13 residues. The DNA for the CDR3 is TGTGCCAGCAGCACGGACTGGGCTACTGAGCAGTTCTTC. It yields the protein CASSTDWATEQFF. Supplemented by reference TRBV7-2 and TRBJ2-1, the full variable domain reads GAGVSQSPSNKVTEKGKDVELRCDPISGHTALYWYRQSLGQGLEFLIYFQGNSAPDKSGLPSDRFSAERTGGSVSTLTIQRTQQEDSAVYLCASSTDWATEQFFGPGTRLTVL.

The J gene is TRBJ1-5, the V gene TRBV6-2 or TRBV6-3; TRBD1 might be the D (5 bases). The CDR3 sequence is 14 residues long. V was trimmed by 4 bases and J by 7 bases, leaving 14 bases between them. In germline, CDR1 is MNHEY, CDR2 SVGEGT. In DNA, the CDR3 is TGTGCCAGCAGTTGGCCACAGCGGGGGCAGCCCCAGCATTTT. This codes for CASSWPQRGQPQHF.

The chain couples TRBV13 to TRBJ2-1; D is possibly TRBD2 (5 bases). V lost 0 bases and J lost 7, with 19 bases in between. The CDR3 is 17 residues long. Germline V gene lookup returns CDR1 PRHDT and CDR2 FYEKMQ (reference sequence). The CDR3 bases are TGTGCCAGCAGCTTAGGCTTCCTAGTCGGGAATCGAAATGAGCAGTTCTTC. Translated: CASSLGFLVGNRNEQFF.

This clonotype occurred many times. This chain uses TRBV7-2 with TRBJ2-3; 11 positions match TRBD1. Germline CDR1 SGHTA, CDR2 FQGNSA. Losses at the gene ends were 5 bases for V and 4 bases for J; bases not matched to a gene: 5. This CDR3 has 15 residues. DNA for the CDR3: TGTGCCAGCAGCGGCGGGACAGGGGGTTCAGATACGCAGTATTTT. The encoded protein is CASSGGTGGSDTQYF. The whole variable domain, remainder taken from reference TRBV7-2 and TRBJ2-3, is GAGVSQSPSNKVTEKGKDVELRCDPISGHTALYWYRQSLGQGLEFLIYFQGNSAPDKSGLPSDRFSAERTGGSVSTLTIQRTQQEDSAVYLCASSGGTGGSDTQYFGPGTRLTVL.

This clonotype occurred a few times. V usage is TRBV7-2 and J usage is TRBJ2-5; D gene ambiguous. This CDR3 spans 15 amino acids. Trimming removed 0 bases from V and 3 bases from J, with 11 bases in between. Germline V gene data show CDR1 as SGHTA and CDR2 as FQGNSA. The CDR3 loop is CASSLAGLPKETQYF. The CDR3 DNA sequence: TGTGCCAGCAGCTTAGCAGGGCTGCCTAAAGAGACCCAGTACTTC.